A selection of T cell receptor beta chains follows, all from one sample in a study of cytomegalovirus exposure and HLA in healthy donors. TCRdb keeps only in-frame clones here, not all; method: immunoSEQ multiplex PCR. The sample includes 110,000 to 150,000 clones, around three quarters of them seen just once. The sample taken for sequencing was PBMCs. The receptors were sampled from a woman aged 60-70 years in good health and CMV-seropositive. The CDR3 runs from the conserved cysteine through the conserved F or W. A D gene is named only where the DNA matches it firmly. Not every row has a clone size; where given, it reads once, few, many or a size class.

.	TRBV6-1	TRBD2	TRBJ2-5	CASSVLAGGEETQYF	TGTGCCAGCAGTGTTTTAGCGGGAGGCGAAGAGACCCAGTACTTC
.	TRBV5-1	TRBD2	TRBJ2-3	CASSGGLAEITDTQYF	TGCGCCAGCAGCGGGGGACTAGCGGAGATCACAGATACGCAGTATTTT
.	TRBV6-1	TRBD2	TRBJ2-3	CASSEMAGGTSTDTQYF	TGTGCCAGCAGTGAGATGGCGGGAGGGACTAGCACAGATACGCAGTATTTT
.	TRBV28	.	TRBJ2-3	CASSPPQAGLSTDTQYF	TGTGCCAGCAGTCCCCCTCAAGCGGGCCTCAGCACAGATACGCAGTATTTT
.	TRBV25-1	.	TRBJ1-2	CASSEGGYYGYTF	TGTGCCAGCAGTGAAGGGGGCTACTATGGCTACACCTTC
.	TRBV18	.	TRBJ2-5	CASSPPEQRETQYF	TGTGCCAGCTCACCACCGGAGCAACGAGAGACCCAGTACTTC
.	TRBV4-1	.	TRBJ1-4	CASSLWLGEKLFF	TGCGCCAGCAGCTTGTGGCTAGGTGAAAAACTGTTTTTT
.	TRBV28	TRBD1	TRBJ1-1	CAGRGPGTEAFF	TGTGCCGGCAGGGGGCCGGGCACTGAAGCTTTCTTT
.	TRBV14	.	TRBJ2-1	CANSQTRNHYSEQFF	TGTGCCAACAGCCAAACTAGGAATCACTACTCTGAGCAGTTCTTC
.	TRBV5-1	.	TRBJ2-5	CASSLAGHVQETQYF	TGCGCCAGCAGCTTGGCGGGACATGTCCAAGAGACCCAGTACTTC
few	TRBV2	.	TRBJ1-6	CASSRRQASDSPLHF	TGTGCCAGCAGCCGGAGACAGGCTTCGGATTCACCCCTCCACTTT
.	TRBV27	TRBD1	TRBJ2-4	CASSSIRDRNIQYF	TGTGCCAGCAGTTCAATCAGGGACAGAAACATTCAGTACTTC
.	TRBV6-5	TRBD1	TRBJ1-2	CASGHWRQGQGYTF	TGTGCCAGCGGGCATTGGAGACAGGGTCAGGGCTACACCTTC
once	TRBV15	TRBD1	TRBJ1-4	CATARGGTEMGKLFF	TGTGCCACGGCCCGGGGTGGGACAGAAATGGGAAAACTGTTTTTT
.	TRBV7-9	TRBD1	TRBJ1-2	CASSPTGGHGYTF	TGTGCCAGCAGCCCAACAGGGGGCCATGGCTACACCTTC
.	TRBV7-6	.	TRBJ2-7	CASSRSGSANYEQYF	TGTGCCAGCAGCCGGTCGGGATCAGCCAATTACGAGCAGTACTTC
.	TRBV6-1	TRBD1	TRBJ1-1	CASSGTGGWIVGAFF	TGTGCCAGCAGTGGGACAGGGGGTTGGATTGTCGGAGCTTTCTTT
few	TRBV10-1	.	TRBJ1-3	CARAGTSLYSGNTIYF	TGCGCCAGGGCGGGTACTAGCCTCTACTCTGGAAACACCATATATTTT
.	TRBV4-1	TRBD2	TRBJ2-3	CASAPAGARTDTQYF	TGCGCCAGCGCCCCAGCGGGAGCAAGGACAGATACGCAGTATTTT
.	TRBV5-1	TRBD1	TRBJ1-1	CASSFSPPGQGTTEAFF	TGCGCCAGCAGCTTTTCCCCACCGGGACAGGGAACCACTGAAGCTTTCTTT
few	TRBV2	TRBD1	TRBJ1-1	CASTQTGGRTEAFF	TGTGCCAGCACCCAGACAGGGGGCCGAACTGAAGCTTTCTTT
few	TRBV7-2	TRBD2	TRBJ2-7	CASRAAGTTYEQYF	TGTGCCAGCAGAGCCGCCGGGACTACCTACGAGCAGTACTTC
few	TRBV5-4	.	TRBJ1-2	CASSPQTALGYGYTF	TGTGCCAGCAGCCCCCAGACAGCCCTAGGCTATGGCTACACCTTC
.	TRBV6-4	TRBD2	TRBJ2-3	CASRGGTSGISTDTQYF	TGTGCCAGCCGGGGGGGGACTAGCGGGATAAGCACAGATACGCAGTATTTT
.	TRBV30	TRBD1	TRBJ2-5	CAWSAGTGGRKTQYF	TGTGCCTGGAGTGCGGGGACAGGAGGGAGGAAGACCCAGTACTTC
.	TRBV18	TRBD1	TRBJ1-1	CASSPKGANTEAFF	TGTGCCAGCTCACCAAAGGGGGCAAACACTGAAGCTTTCTTT
.	TRBV20-1	.	TRBJ1-4	CSARAEKLFF	TGCAGTGCTAGGGCTGAAAAACTGTTTTTT
.	TRBV6-1	.	TRBJ1-5	CASKTGAGYQPQHF	TGTGCCAGCAAAACTGGGGCAGGGTATCAGCCCCAGCATTTT
.	TRBV19	TRBD2	TRBJ2-2	CASGGLAVTGELFF	TGTGCCAGTGGCGGACTAGCGGTAACCGGGGAGCTGTTTTTT
.	TRBV28	TRBD2	TRBJ2-1	CASSSPSGFSNEQFF	TGTGCCAGCAGTTCCCCTAGCGGGTTTAGCAATGAGCAGTTCTTC
.	TRBV6-5	.	TRBJ1-1	CASIGVSGTEAFF	TGTGCCAGCATCGGGGTATCGGGCACTGAAGCTTTCTTT
.	TRBV19	.	TRBJ1-2	CASSIGGGVPRRGYTF	TGTGCCAGTAGTATAGGGGGAGGCGTCCCAAGGAGGGGCTACACCTTC
.	TRBV5-1	.	TRBJ2-3	CASSLRGVTTDTQYF	TGCGCCAGCAGCCTACGGGGAGTTACCACAGATACGCAGTATTTT
.	TRBV4-1	.	TRBJ2-2	CASSQEGTMNTGELFF	TGCGCCAGCAGCCAAGAGGGGACAATGAACACCGGGGAGCTGTTTTTT
.	TRBV11-2	TRBD2	TRBJ2-5	CASSLAGGAQETQYF	TGTGCCAGCAGCCTAGCGGGAGGGGCTCAAGAGACCCAGTACTTC
.	TRBV15	.	TRBJ1-4	CATSKRSGEKLFF	TGTGCCACCAGCAAACGGAGTGGTGAAAAACTGTTTTTT
once	TRBV6-5	.	TRBJ1-3	CASIPPGGNTIYF	TGTGCCAGCATCCCCCCAGGTGGAAACACCATATATTTT
.	TRBV29-1	.	TRBJ1-1	CSVGGQGLGNTEAFF	TGCAGCGTTGGGGGCCAAGGGTTGGGCAACACTGAAGCTTTCTTT
few	TRBV30	.	TRBJ1-2	CAWSPRRGGESGYTF	TGTGCCTGGAGTCCTAGAAGGGGGGGGGAAAGCGGCTACACCTTC
.	TRBV28	TRBD2	TRBJ2-7	CATREGFDEQYF	TGTGCCACCCGGGAGGGGTTCGACGAGCAGTACTTC
few	TRBV6-6	.	TRBJ1-1	CASSYPEENTEAFF	TGTGCCAGCAGTTACCCCGAGGAAAACACTGAAGCTTTCTTT
.	TRBV5-1	TRBD1	TRBJ1-1	CASSFDRGLSTEAFF	TGCGCCAGCAGCTTTGACAGGGGGCTGAGCACTGAAGCTTTCTTT
.	TRBV7-3	.	TRBJ2-3	CASSLDRYTDTQYF	TGTGCCAGCAGCTTAGACAGATACACAGATACGCAGTATTTT